The next 22 T cell receptor beta chains were all read from a single sample in a study of blood T cell repertoires in COVID-19. Produced via immunoSEQ multiplex PCR; TCRdb's table is partial and in-frame only. The sample has about 410,000 clones, just over 85% seen once. Sequenced: peripheral blood. These TCRs come from a woman aged 25 to 39 with active or convalescent COVID-19.

J is TRBJ2-1 and V is TRBV5-4, with 11 bases that match TRBD2. CDR1 SGHNT and CDR2 YYREEE come from the germline V gene (reference sequence). V gave up 4 bases and J gave up 6 bases; unmatched junction bases: 6. The CDR3 is 15 residues long. The CDR3 region is CASSPTSGMSNEQFF. The CDR3 nucleotides are TGTGCCAGCAGCCCGACTAGCGGGATGTCCAATGAGCAGTTCTTC.

This clone was observed a single time. V and J are TRBV5-4 and TRBJ1-1; weak D call: TRBD1 (5 bases). V lost 4 bases to trimming and J lost 2 bases, with 15 bases between them. CDR3 size: 15 residues. The germline gives CDR1 SGHNT, CDR2 YYREEE (reference sequence). In DNA, the CDR3 is TGTGCCAGCAGCCTGCCACAGGTTGAAAACACTGAAGCTTTCTTT. This translates into CASSLPQVENTEAFF.

The chain carries TRBV30 and TRBJ1-1; the D gene is possibly TRBD1 (6 bases). Trimming left V 4 bases short and J 0 bases short, with 12 bases between. Looked up from germline, CDR1 is GTSNPN and CDR2 is SVGIG (reference sequence). The CDR3 runs to 14 residues. CDR3 coding DNA: TGTGCCTGGATACCGGGACAACTGAACACTGAAGCTTTCTTT. Translating gives CAWIPGQLNTEAFF. Looking up the rest from reference TRBV30 and TRBJ1-1 gives the full variable domain: SQTIHQWPATLVQPVGSPLSLECTVEGTSNPNLYWYRQAAGRGLQLLFYSVGIGQISSEVPQNLSASRPQDRQFILSSKKLLLSDSGFYLCAWIPGQLNTEAFFGQGTRLTVV.

In this sample, this clone turned up a few times. The V call is TRBV19, the J call TRBJ2-7, with 8 bases aligning to TRBD2. V trimming: 10 bases; J trimming: 0 bases; junction bases outside the gene matches: 5. Looked up from germline, CDR1 is LNHDA and CDR2 is SQIVND (reference sequence). The CDR3 consists of 13 residues. In nucleotides, the CDR3 is TGTGCCACCTTGACTAGCGACTCCTACGAGCAGTACTTC. The encoded protein is CATLTSDSYEQYF.

Written as DNA, the CDR3 is TGTGCCAGCAGTCCCGGGACTAGCGGGTTCGGCACAGATACGCAGTATTTT. Protein: CASSPGTSGFGTDTQYF. The chain couples TRBV2 to TRBJ2-3; 12 bases align to TRBD2. CDR1 is SNHLY, CDR2 FYNNEI, per germline. The CDR3 is made up of 17 amino acids. J gave up 1 base and V 5 bases, and 7 bases lay outside the gene matches.

The chain uses TRBV11-2 and TRBJ1-4, with D unresolved. Germline V gene sequence: CDR1 SGHAT, CDR2 FQNNGV. With 0 bases removed from V and 5 bases from J, the gap between germline ends came to 10 bases. The CDR3 loop spans 15 amino acids. In DNA form, the CDR3 reads TGTGCCAGCAGCTTAGATCAGTTTTCGAATGAAAAACTGTTTTTT. Amino acids: CASSLDQFSNEKLFF.

The chain uses TRBV3-1 (or the pseudogene TRBV3-2) and TRBJ1-1; the D is unclear. Trimming stripped 6 bases from V and 5 bases from J, with 16 bases between. CDR3 size: 14 residues. Germline values: CDR1 LGHDT, CDR2 YNNKEL (reference sequence). The CDR3 here is CASRRSSAGTEAFF. CDR3 in DNA: TGTGCCAGCAGACGATCCTCCGCAGGAACTGAAGCTTTCTTT.

This clone has a handful of counts. This sequence joins TRBV6-1 and TRBJ1-1; 7 nucleotides line up with TRBD1. Per the germline V gene, CDR1 is MNHNS and CDR2 is SASEGT. The V gene end was trimmed by 3 bases and the J gene end by 0 bases; junction bases not matched to a gene: 7. The CDR3 contains 16 residues. The CDR3 bases are TGTGCCAGCAGTGACCGGGACAGTCTGATGAACACTGAAGCTTTCTTT. It encodes CASSDRDSLMNTEAFF.

The rearrangement joins TRBV19 to TRBJ1-1, with no clear D. Germline V gene sequence: CDR1 LNHDA, CDR2 SQIVND (reference sequence). The V and J ends lost 4 bases and 1 base respectively, with 7 bases between them. CDR3 length: 13 amino acids. The CDR3 sequence is CASSTGRNTEAFF. CDR3 coding DNA: TGTGCCAGTAGTACGGGAAGGAACACTGAAGCTTTCTTT.

The J gene is TRBJ2-7, the V gene TRBV10-3; tentative D call: TRBD1 (5 bases). The germline V gene encodes CDR1 ENHRY and CDR2 SYGVKD. Between the trimmed V and J ends, which lost 3 bases and 3 bases, there was a span of 9 bases. The CDR3 consists of 13 residues. The CDR3 spells CAISETGRYEQYF. The DNA of the CDR3 is TGTGCCATCAGTGAAACAGGTCGCTACGAGCAGTACTTC.

This rearrangement joins TRBV28 to TRBJ2-5; 8 nucleotides align to TRBD2. Germline CDR1 MDHEN, CDR2 SYDVKM. V was pared by 3 bases and J by 9 bases, with 15 bases of the junction left unmatched. The CDR3 sequence is 16 residues long. CDR3 protein: CASSFGNGRGRRAQYF. The CDR3 coding sequence is TGTGCCAGCAGTTTTGGAAACGGGAGGGGAAGGAGGGCCCAGTACTTC.

The chain uses TRBV12-3 or TRBV12-4 and TRBJ2-7, with a weak D call TRBD2 (5 bases). The CDR3 extends over 13 amino acids. Trimming cost V 5 bases and J 7 bases, with 15 bases left between them. The CDR3 nucleotides are TGTGCCAGCAGTCCTACCGGGATTAGTGAGCAGTACTTC. It translates to CASSPTGISEQYF.

The chain employs TRBV12-3 or TRBV12-4 and TRBJ2-1; 7 bases are a match to TRBD2. V lost 5 bases and J lost 8; bases outside the gene matches: 3. This CDR3 comprises 12 residues. Here the CDR3 DNA reads TGTGCCAGCAGTCTTAGCGGGTATGAGCAGTTCTTC. This codes for CASSLSGYEQFF.

The genes are TRBV6-5 and TRBJ2-3; D uncertain. The CDR3 has 15 amino acids. V lost 2 bases and J lost 0, with 9 bases in between. Germline V gene data show CDR1 as MNHEY and CDR2 as SVGAGI. CDR3 residues: CASSYRPVSTDTQYF. The DNA for the CDR3 is TGTGCCAGCAGTTACCGTCCGGTGAGCACAGATACGCAGTATTTT.

The J gene is TRBJ2-2, the V gene TRBV3-1 (or the pseudogene TRBV3-2); possible D gene TRBD1, 5 bases. Germline CDR1 and CDR2: LGHDT and YNNKEL (reference sequence). V lost 4 bases and J lost 3, with 12 bases in between. CDR3 length: 15 residues. The CDR3 DNA follows: TGTGCCAGCAGCCCCAGGGATCCGGACACCGGGGAGCTGTTTTTT. Translating gives CASSPRDPDTGELFF.

The chain couples TRBV27 to TRBJ2-1; 13 bases match TRBD2. The CDR3 contains 16 residues. The V and J ends lost 4 bases and 9 bases, in that order; junction bases with no gene match: 9. Germline-derived CDR1 and CDR2 are MNHEY and SMNVEV (reference sequence). The CDR3 sequence: CASSSAGTSGNGEQFF. CDR3 coding DNA: TGTGCCAGCAGTTCAGCCGGGACTAGCGGGAACGGTGAGCAGTTCTTC.

This clone was seen only once. J is TRBJ1-2 and V is TRBV5-1; D is possibly TRBD1 (6 bases). Trimming removed 5 bases at V and 8 bases at J, with 19 bases between. The CDR3 length is 14 residues. The germline CDR1 and CDR2 sequences are SGHRS and YFSETQ. Written as DNA, the CDR3 is TGCGCCAGCAGGTCCGGGACAACCTCGCCGGGCTACACCTTC. This translates into CASRSGTTSPGYTF.

The chain couples TRBV19 to TRBJ1-3, with unresolved D. Trimming took 4 bases from V and 2 from J, leaving 18 bases between them. This CDR3 has 17 residues. CDR1 is LNHDA, CDR2 SQIVND, per germline (reference sequence). CDR3 sequence reads: CASSTNVGGRAGNTIYF. CDR3 sequence (DNA): TGTGCCAGTAGTACCAATGTTGGAGGGAGAGCTGGAAACACCATATATTTT.

The chain recombines TRBV11-2 with TRBJ2-2; 9 bases are shared with TRBD2. The length of the CDR3 is 16 residues. The germline V gene has CDR1 SGHAT and CDR2 FQNNGV. Germline trimming cut 5 bases from V and 2 bases from J; bases unmatched to any gene: 6. CDR3 residues: CASSAFSGSNTGELFF. The CDR3 DNA reads TGTGCCAGCAGCGCATTTAGCGGGAGTAACACCGGGGAGCTGTTTTTT.

This chain links TRBV27 with TRBJ2-2, with D possibly matching TRBD2 (5 bases). The V end lost 2 bases, the J end lost 6 bases, and 10 bases lay between the germline ends. The CDR3 loop spans 14 amino acids. Germline V lookup: CDR1 MNHEY, CDR2 SMNVEV (reference sequence). CDR3 region: CASSLISGSGELFF. CDR3 nucleotides: TGTGCCAGCAGTTTAATCTCGGGGTCCGGGGAGCTGTTTTTT.

The rearrangement joins TRBV19 to TRBJ1-5, with D possibly TRBD1 on 5 matching bases. Germline V lookup: CDR1 LNHDA, CDR2 SQIVND (reference sequence). With 7 bases removed from V and 1 base from J, the gap between germline ends came to 11 bases. The CDR3 sequence is 14 residues long. CDR3 nucleotides: TGTGCCAGTACCCCCGGGGGGAGCAATCAGCCCCAGCATTTT. Residues: CASTPGGSNQPQHF.

The chain employs TRBV5-6 and TRBJ1-6; no reliable D call. CDR3 length: 14 residues. Germline CDR1 is SGHDT and CDR2 is YYEEEE. V lost 1 base to trimming and J lost 13 bases, with 15 bases between them. The CDR3 is CASSLSSGFGPLHF. The CDR3 DNA follows: TGTGCCAGCAGCTTGAGCAGCGGCTTTGGGCCCCTCCACTTT.